Listed below are T cell receptor beta chains from one sample, sequenced in a study of OX40 agonist ivuxolimab in advanced cancers. The protocol was immunoSEQ multiplex PCR, while the TCRdb copy is restricted to in-frame clones and leaves out a portion. The table shows around 64,000 clones, with 80% occurring only once. The sample here was CD4+ or CD8+ T cells sorted from blood, taken in a trial of the OX40 agonist ivuxolimab. These receptors originate from an adult with an advanced solid tumor such as melanoma, head and neck, liver or kidney cancer. Each CDR3 is given with its conserved first and last residue. The order of the fields is D gene, J gene, clone size, V gene, CDR3 protein, CDR3 DNA. The D gene is left open where the match is weak. Where a row states a size, it is once, few, many or the class of an expanded clone; other rows omit it.

>TRBD2|TRBJ2-3|medium-sized|TRBV9
CASSRSSGRTDTQYF
TGTGCCAGCAGCCGATCTAGCGGCCGCACAGATACGCAGTATTTT
>NA|TRBJ1-6|NA|TRBV7-2
CASSSASSYNSPLHF
TGTGCCAGCAGCTCCGCAAGCTCCTATAATTCACCCCTCCACTTT
>NA|TRBJ1-2|once|TRBV7-2
CASSFQVSNGYTF
TGTGCCAGCAGCTTCCAGGTTTCAAATGGCTACACCTTC
>NA|TRBJ1-2|once|TRBV9
CASSVAPGAGYGYTF
TGTGCCAGCAGCGTAGCCCCAGGGGCTGGGTATGGCTACACCTTC
>TRBD2|TRBJ2-1|NA|TRBV5-1
CASSLEAGGHRFF
TGCGCCAGCAGCTTGGAAGCGGGGGGGCACCGGTTCTTC
>NA|TRBJ2-2|NA|TRBV27
CASSPMVLLASRATGELFF
TGTGCCAGCAGCCCCATGGTGTTACTAGCCTCTCGGGCCACCGGGGAGCTGTTTTTT
>NA|TRBJ2-3|NA|TRBV7-7
CASSLGVGYTDTQYF
TGTGCCAGTTCCCTAGGGGTAGGTTACACAGATACGCAGTATTTT
>NA|TRBJ1-5|NA|TRBV19
CASEHPLTGKQEPQHF
TGTGCCAGTGAACACCCTTTGACAGGCAAGCAGGAGCCCCAGCATTTT
>TRBD2|TRBJ2-5|few|TRBV5-4
CASTSSGGGVETQYF
TGTGCCAGCACCTCTAGCGGGGGAGGAGTAGAGACCCAGTACTTC
>TRBD1|TRBJ2-7|NA|TRBV9
CASSWDSGHEQYF
TGTGCCAGCAGTTGGGACAGTGGACACGAGCAGTACTTC
>NA|TRBJ1-1|once|TRBV29-1
CSVAGKRDTEAFF
TGCAGCGTTGCCGGGAAGAGAGACACTGAAGCTTTCTTT
>NA|TRBJ1-4|NA|TRBV9
CASSVGPGRYTNEKLFF
TGTGCCAGCAGCGTAGGCCCAGGGAGGTATACTAATGAAAAACTGTTTTTT
>NA|TRBJ1-2|NA|TRBV9
CASSVGGIGGFSGYTF
TGTGCCAGCAGCGTAGGGGGAATCGGGGGATTTTCTGGCTACACCTTC
>TRBD2|TRBJ2-1|NA|TRBV9
CASSVGLAGGPREPKYNEQFF
TGTGCCAGCAGCGTTGGGCTAGCGGGGGGGCCACGCGAGCCTAAATACAATGAGCAGTTCTTC
>TRBD2|TRBJ2-7|NA|TRBV11-2
CASSSRTGTSGIYEQYF
TGTGCCAGCAGCTCCCGTACCGGGACTAGCGGGATTTACGAGCAGTACTTC
>NA|TRBJ2-1|NA|TRBV28
CASSSQGLGQFF
TGTGCCAGCAGTTCACAGGGTTTAGGGCAGTTCTTC
>NA|TRBJ1-5|NA|TRBV2
CASSVREDQPQHF
TGTGCCAGCAGTGTGAGGGAAGATCAGCCCCAGCATTTT
>NA|TRBJ2-4|once|TRBV28
CASSPQHLGRQLAKNIQYF
TGTGCCAGCAGTCCACAACACCTGGGACGCCAACTAGCCAAAAACATTCAGTACTTC
>NA|TRBJ1-5|once|TRBV27
CASSFGTDPSNQPQHF
TGTGCCAGCAGCTTTGGGACGGATCCTAGCAATCAGCCCCAGCATTTT
>NA|TRBJ2-1|few|TRBV5-6
CASSLAGGRNEQFF
TGTGCCAGCAGCTTGGCTGGAGGGCGGAATGAGCAGTTCTTC
>NA|TRBJ1-6|NA|TRBV7-2
CASSPRQNNSPLHF
TGTGCCAGCAGCCCCCGACAGAATAATTCACCCCTCCACTTT
>TRBD2|TRBJ2-3|NA|TRBV11-2
CASSVSRGGATDTQYF
TGTGCCAGCAGCGTCTCCCGCGGGGGGGCAACAGATACGCAGTATTTT
>TRBD2|TRBJ2-7|NA|TRBV27
CASTHPAAGTSGGSSYEQYF
TGTGCCAGCACCCATCCGGCCGCCGGGACTAGCGGGGGGTCCTCCTACGAGCAGTACTTC
>TRBD1|TRBJ1-5|NA|TRBV6-1
CASSGGTGGRGGNQPQHF
TGTGCCAGCAGTGGTGGGACAGGGGGCCGAGGGGGAAATCAGCCCCAGCATTTT
>NA|TRBJ2-7|NA|TRBV5-1
CASSLGWGLNPPSEQYF
TGCGCCAGCAGCTTGGGGTGGGGCCTCAATCCTCCATCCGAGCAGTACTTC
>NA|TRBJ1-4|NA|TRBV15
CATSRDRAFNEKLFF
TGTGCCACCAGCAGAGATCGGGCTTTTAATGAAAAACTGTTTTTT
>TRBD2|TRBJ2-3|NA|TRBV5-1
CASRSISGGASDTQYF
TGCGCCAGCAGATCGATTAGCGGGGGGGCCTCAGATACGCAGTATTTT
>NA|TRBJ2-5|NA|TRBV6-6
CASSGLDRAAQYF
TGTGCCAGCAGTGGACTGGACCGCGCGGCCCAGTACTTC
>TRBD1|TRBJ2-7|NA|TRBV29-1
CSVGTGPYEQYF
TGCAGCGTTGGGACAGGCCCCTACGAGCAGTACTTC
>NA|TRBJ1-1|NA|TRBV6-5
CASSYGGTEAFF
TGTGCCAGCAGTTACGGGGGTACTGAAGCTTTCTTT
>NA|TRBJ2-4|once|TRBV5-8
CASSLGGKYF
TGTGCCAGCAGCTTGGGAGGGAAGTACTTC
>NA|TRBJ2-3|once|TRBV15
CATSRDPGTDTQYF
TGTGCCACCAGCAGAGATCCTGGCACAGATACGCAGTATTTT
>TRBD1|TRBJ1-2|NA|TRBV7-2
CASSLSGRGLWSYGYTF
TGTGCCAGCAGCTTATCTGGCAGGGGGCTTTGGTCCTATGGCTACACCTTC
>TRBD2|TRBJ2-3|NA|TRBV5-6
CASSPTSRRDTQYF
TGTGCCAGCAGCCCGACTAGCCGACGAGATACGCAGTATTTT
>NA|TRBJ2-1|NA|TRBV7-6
CASSFRTVRKGEQFF
TGTGCCAGCAGCTTCCGGACCGTGAGAAAGGGTGAGCAGTTCTTC
>NA|TRBJ2-3|NA|TRBV4-2
CASSRDTSTDTQYF
TGTGCCAGCAGCCGTGACACTAGCACAGATACGCAGTATTTT
>TRBD1|TRBJ2-2|NA|TRBV10-3
CAISARPTGGTDTGELFF
TGTGCCATCAGTGCAAGGCCTACAGGGGGCACGGACACCGGGGAGCTGTTTTTT
>NA|TRBJ2-3|once|TRBV27
CASSSIGSADTQYF
TGTGCCAGCAGTTCCATCGGTTCGGCAGATACGCAGTATTTT
>TRBD1|TRBJ1-1|NA|TRBV5-1
CASSSWTGDTEAFF
TGCGCCAGCAGCTCCTGGACAGGGGACACTGAAGCTTTCTTT
>TRBD1|TRBJ2-7|NA|TRBV11-2
CASSRYRDSTYEQYF
TGTGCCAGCAGCCGCTACCGGGACAGCACCTACGAGCAGTACTTC
>NA|TRBJ2-1|NA|TRBV6-5
CASSWGLAQFF
TGTGCCAGCAGTTGGGGACTTGCGCAGTTCTTC
>NA|TRBJ2-1|NA|TRBV4-1
CASSQEVTVLGNEQFF
TGCGCCAGCAGCCAAGAAGTAACAGTACTTGGCAATGAGCAGTTCTTC
>NA|TRBJ1-2|NA|TRBV14
CASSVHGSRWFDYGYTF
TGTGCCAGCAGCGTTCACGGGAGCCGTTGGTTTGACTATGGCTACACCTTC
>NA|TRBJ2-7|NA|TRBV14
CASNQGTNHEQYF
TGTGCCAGCAACCAGGGTACCAATCACGAGCAGTACTTC
>NA|TRBJ1-1|NA|TRBV13
CASSLRGNTEAFF
TGTGCCAGCAGCTTACGAGGGAACACTGAAGCTTTCTTT
>TRBD1|TRBJ1-4|few|TRBV6-5
CASRGQGAIEKLFF
TGTGCCAGCAGGGGACAGGGGGCGATTGAAAAACTGTTTTTT